The sequence of this T cell receptor beta chain was determined in a study of cytomegalovirus exposure and HLA in healthy donors. To note about this clone: The antigen remains unidentified.

Primers included in the PCR were 60 Vbeta and 13 Jbeta primers. Here immunoSEQ multiplex PCR was the method, and the copy in TCRdb shows in-frame clones only, minus some. The data show 150,000 to 200,000 clones, over 80% seen once. Trimming removed 7 bases at V and 3 bases at J, with 16 bases between. CDR3 length: 15 amino acids. CDR1 is MDHEN, CDR2 SYDVKM, per germline. Whole-study findings and limits: Information on immune exposure was restricted to one variable (CMV serostatus).

Sequencing used PBMCs. The rearrangement uses TRBV28 and TRBJ1-5; perhaps TRBD1 as D (5 bases). The receptor was derived from a male donor in good health and CMV-seropositive. The CDR3, as DNA: TGTGCCAGCACCCTTCGCGGGGGTTCCAATCAGCCCCAGCATTTT. Residues: CASTLRGGSNQPQHF.